This T cell receptor beta chain was identified in a study of cytomegalovirus exposure and HLA in healthy donors. Overall study results and limits: As confirmed in vitro, a few CMV-associated chains were specific for CMV antigens. Across donors, most TCRs were seen rarely, yet some public ones were widespread. Reports credit the classifier with highly specific, highly sensitive diagnosis of cytomegalovirus status. Cytomegalovirus-associated status was assigned to about 160 TCR beta chains.

Of note for this clone: The target antigen is unknown.

Libraries were prepared by immunoSEQ multiplex PCR; TCRdb keeps only in-frame clonotypes and omits some of them. The sample shows about 250,000 clones, roughly 87% of them seen only once. Per the germline V gene, CDR1 is MGHRA and CDR2 is YSYEKL. V gave up 5 bases and J gave up 1 base, with 20 bases separating them. This CDR3 contains 18 residues. The sample taken for sequencing was PBMCs. The receptor was isolated from a man aged 18 to 29 in good health and CMV-seropositive. This chain uses TRBV4-1 with TRBJ2-2, with D perhaps TRBD2 (6 bases). CDR3 sequence reads: CASSVESTRGLNTGELFF. CDR3 sequence (DNA): TGCGCCAGCAGCGTAGAATCGACTAGGGGCTTGAACACCGGGGAGCTGTTTTTT.